This T cell receptor beta chain comes out of a study of PD-1 blockade in classical Hodgkin lymphoma. Measured with immunoSEQ multiplex PCR; TCRdb has only the in-frame clones, and not every one. Here the sample spans 20,000 or so clones, approximately 87% being singletons. This CDR3 comprises 13 residues. CDR1 is SGHRS and CDR2 is YFSETQ in the germline V gene. The V gene lost 7 bases and the J gene lost 0 bases, with 11 bases spanning the gap. Stated time point: cycle 4 day 1 (C4D1), after less than seven weeks of nivolumab. After autologous stem cell transplantation all patients relapsed, and prior brentuximab vedotin exposure differed between cohorts.

This sequence was found in a human donor with classical Hodgkin lymphoma. The gene calls are TRBV5-1 and TRBJ2-7; D is undetermined. This specimen consisted of peripheral blood mononuclear cells (PBMCs), obtained before the fourth cycle of nivolumab. In nucleotides, the CDR3 is TGCGCCAGCCGCCCGCTTCCCTCCTACGAGCAGTACTTC. This encodes CASRPLPSYEQYF.